One TCR beta chain is described in this entry. This entry belongs to a study of cytomegalovirus exposure and HLA in healthy donors. PCR primers comprised 60 Vbeta and 13 Jbeta primers. The protocol was immunoSEQ multiplex PCR, while the TCRdb copy is restricted to in-frame clones and leaves out a portion. The data hold approximately 130,000 clones, with more than 60% observed a single time. Sequenced input: PBMCs. This receptor was identified in a woman between 50 and 59 years old in good health and CMV-seropositive.

CDR3 bases: TGTGCCAGCAGTTACACGACAGGGGACGACACTGAAGCTTTCTTT. This gives the protein CASSYTTGDDTEAFF. This chain connects TRBV6-5 to TRBJ1-1, with TRBD1 matching 8 bases. Germline CDR1 reads MNHEY; CDR2 reads SVGAGI. The J segment lost 3 bases and the V segment lost 2 bases, leaving 5 bases of the junction unmatched. This CDR3 is built from 15 residues.